This is a list of T cell receptor beta chains from one sample in a study of blood T cell repertoires in COVID-19. Some clones are missing from TCRdb's copy, which holds only in-frame ones; the method was immunoSEQ multiplex PCR. The sample carries about 220,000 clones, under 90% recorded once. Sequenced material: peripheral blood. These receptors came from a woman older than 75 with acute or convalescent COVID-19. Both conserved end residues are part of each CDR3. A D gene is named only where the DNA matches it firmly. Only part of the rows carry a size: once, few, many, or a class if the clone is expanded.

V gene,clone size,J gene,D gene,CDR3 DNA,CDR3 protein
TRBV27,-,TRBJ1-1,TRBD1,TGTGCCAGCAGTTCCTGGACAGGCCACACTGAAGCTTTCTTT,CASSSWTGHTEAFF
TRBV7-2,-,TRBJ1-1,TRBD1,TGTGCCAGCAGCTCAATTCCTACAGGGGGTAGGGACACTGAAGCTTTCTTT,CASSSIPTGGRDTEAFF
TRBV5-1,-,TRBJ1-3,TRBD1,TGCGCCAGCAGCCCGCCGACAGGGTCCGGAAACACCATATATTTT,CASSPPTGSGNTIYF
TRBV6-6,-,TRBJ2-3,TRBD2,TGTGCCAGCAGTCGATTTGGGGGGAGCGGGGGGTCTAGCACAGATACGCAGTATTTT,CASSRFGGSGGSSTDTQYF
TRBV3-1/TRBV3-2,-,TRBJ1-1,TRBD1,TGTGCCAGCAGCCAAGGCGGACAGGCGTATAACACTGAAGCTTTCTTT,CASSQGGQAYNTEAFF
TRBV20-1,once,TRBJ2-1,-,TGCAGTGCTAGTCCCCGGGGAGTAGGGCGAACTGGGCAGTTCTTC,CSASPRGVGRTGQFF
TRBV14,-,TRBJ1-1,-,TGTGCCAGCAGCCAAGACCAGAACACTGAAGCTTTCTTT,CASSQDQNTEAFF
TRBV28,-,TRBJ1-1,-,TGTGCCAGCAGTCCCAGACTGAATAGTGAAGCTTTCTTT,CASSPRLNSEAFF
TRBV6-1,-,TRBJ1-2,-,TGTGCCAGCAGTGATGGCCCTGACAGGAACTATGGCTACACCTTC,CASSDGPDRNYGYTF
TRBV6-5,few,TRBJ1-2,TRBD1,TGTGCCAGCAGTTACTCGAGGGGGCAGGGCTATGGCTACACCTTC,CASSYSRGQGYGYTF
TRBV3-1/TRBV3-2,-,TRBJ2-3,-,TGTGCCAGCAGCCAAGACCGGGGGGCTATCACAGATACGCAGTATTTT,CASSQDRGAITDTQYF
TRBV5-1,-,TRBJ1-6,TRBD1,TGCGCCAGCAGCTTTACAGGGGGTCCCAGCTCCTATAATTCACCCCTCCACTTT,CASSFTGGPSSYNSPLHF
TRBV7-2,-,TRBJ2-7,TRBD2,TGTGCCAGCAGCTTAATAGGAACTAGCGGGGGATACGAGCAGTACTTC,CASSLIGTSGGYEQYF
TRBV7-9,-,TRBJ2-1,-,TGTGCCAGCCCTTCTCAGGGTGGCTACAATGAGCAGTTCTTC,CASPSQGGYNEQFF
TRBV11-2,once,TRBJ2-3,-,TGTGCCAGCAGCCCCGGCGGAGCGGATACGCAGTATTTT,CASSPGGADTQYF
TRBV12-3/TRBV12-4,-,TRBJ2-5,-,TGTGCCAGCAGGACCCAGGCCCGGGGGACCCAGTACTTC,CASRTQARGTQYF
TRBV19,-,TRBJ2-3,TRBD1,TGTGCCAGTACGGACAGGGGTTTTCGAGATACGCAGTATTTT,CASTDRGFRDTQYF
TRBV20-1,-,TRBJ1-3,-,TGCAGTGCTAGTACTCACTCTGGAAACACCATATATTTT,CSASTHSGNTIYF
TRBV2,-,TRBJ1-1,-,TGTGCCAGCAGACTGCAGGGTAACTCTGAAGCTTTCTTT,CASRLQGNSEAFF
TRBV4-3,-,TRBJ2-1,-,TGCGCCAGCAGCCGCAGGACAGTTAGCTCCTACAATGAGCAGTTCTTC,CASSRRTVSSYNEQFF
TRBV29-1,-,TRBJ2-7,TRBD1,TGCAGCGCCATGGCCGGGACAGGGGCCTACGAGCAGTACTTC,CSAMAGTGAYEQYF
TRBV3-1/TRBV3-2,once,TRBJ2-7,TRBD1,TGTGCCAGCAGACCTGGGACAGGGAGCTACGAGCAGTACTTC,CASRPGTGSYEQYF
TRBV5-1,-,TRBJ1-6,-,TGCGCCAGCAGCCCGAGCGGGGACTCCTATAATTCACCCCTCCACTTT,CASSPSGDSYNSPLHF
TRBV5-1,once,TRBJ1-2,-,TGCGCCAGCAGCCTTGGAGGCGGCTACACCTTC,CASSLGGGYTF
TRBV6-5,-,TRBJ2-7,-,TGTGCCAGCAGTAAGCAGGGTGGGCACGGCTCCGAGCAGTACTTC,CASSKQGGHGSEQYF
TRBV5-1,-,TRBJ1-2,-,TGCGCCAGCAGGGAGGAGACTAACTATGGCTACACCTTC,CASREETNYGYTF
TRBV11-2,-,TRBJ1-4,-,TGTGCCAGCAGTCCATCTAGGGGAGGAGGTGAAAAACTGTTTTTT,CASSPSRGGGEKLFF
TRBV19,-,TRBJ1-3,-,TGTGCCAGTAGTATCAGGGTCCGGTATGGTTCTGGAAACACCATATATTTT,CASSIRVRYGSGNTIYF
TRBV7-2,-,TRBJ1-1,-,TGTGCCAGCAGCCCCGGCCGGGTGGGCACTGAAGCTTTCTTT,CASSPGRVGTEAFF
TRBV3-1/TRBV3-2,-,TRBJ1-2,TRBD1,TGTGCCAGCAGCCAAACAGGGGGGCCCTCAAAAAACTATGGCTACACCTTC,CASSQTGGPSKNYGYTF
TRBV18,once,TRBJ1-5,TRBD1,TGTGCCAGCTCACCAGTGGACAGGGCGCCTCAGCCCCAGCATTTT,CASSPVDRAPQPQHF
TRBV19,few,TRBJ1-1,TRBD1,TGTGCCAGTAGTATTCTTCGGACAGGGGGCGGAGGAATGAACACTGAAGCTTTCTTT,CASSILRTGGGGMNTEAFF
TRBV5-6,-,TRBJ1-5,-,TGTGCCAGCAGCTTGGCCACTACTGGGGGGATAGGCAATCAGCCCCAGCATTTT,CASSLATTGGIGNQPQHF
TRBV27,-,TRBJ1-1,-,TGTGCCAGCAGTTTATCGGCCCTGGGGGCTTTTTTGAACACTGAAGCTTTCTTT,CASSLSALGAFLNTEAFF
TRBV14,-,TRBJ1-6,-,TGTGCCAGCAGCCAAGGGGGGCTTAATTCACCCCTCCACTTT,CASSQGGLNSPLHF
TRBV19,-,TRBJ1-2,TRBD1,TGTGCCACCTGGCCCTCCGACAGGGTCGGGTATGGCTACACCTTC,CATWPSDRVGYGYTF
TRBV6-6,-,TRBJ1-2,TRBD1,TGTGCCAGCAGCTTCGACAGGGGAGGCCGCTACACCTTC,CASSFDRGGRYTF
TRBV7-8,few,TRBJ2-7,TRBD2,TGTGCCAGCAGCTTAGTGGGTGCGTCTAGCGGGGGAAGTTTGCACGAGCAGTACTTC,CASSLVGASSGGSLHEQYF
TRBV21-1,-,TRBJ2-7,-,TGTGCCAGCAGCAAAGCAGACACCTACGAGCAGTACTTC,CASSKADTYEQYF
TRBV19,few,TRBJ1-3,TRBD1,TGTGCCAGTATGCTGGACAGGGGATCTGGAAACACCATATATTTT,CASMLDRGSGNTIYF
TRBV19,-,TRBJ1-1,-,TGTGCCAGTAGTATAGATGGGCAGGGGAACACTGAAGCTTTCTTT,CASSIDGQGNTEAFF
TRBV5-1,-,TRBJ1-2,TRBD1,TGCGCCAGCAGTGGCGGGACAGACTATGGCTACACCTTC,CASSGGTDYGYTF